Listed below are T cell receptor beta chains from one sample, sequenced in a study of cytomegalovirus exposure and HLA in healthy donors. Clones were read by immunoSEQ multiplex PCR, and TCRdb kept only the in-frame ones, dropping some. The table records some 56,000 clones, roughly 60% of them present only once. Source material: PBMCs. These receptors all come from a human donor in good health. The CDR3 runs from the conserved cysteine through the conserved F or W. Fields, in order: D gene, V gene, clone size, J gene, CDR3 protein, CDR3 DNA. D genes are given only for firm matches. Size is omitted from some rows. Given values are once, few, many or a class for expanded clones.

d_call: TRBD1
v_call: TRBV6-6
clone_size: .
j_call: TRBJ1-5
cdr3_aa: CASRGQGGNQPQHF
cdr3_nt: TGTGCCAGCAGGGGACAGGGCGGCAATCAGCCCCAGCATTTT

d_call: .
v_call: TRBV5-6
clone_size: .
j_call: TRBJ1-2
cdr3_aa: CASSLAQTGYGYTF
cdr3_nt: TGTGCCAGCAGCTTGGCCCAGACAGGCTATGGCTACACCTTC

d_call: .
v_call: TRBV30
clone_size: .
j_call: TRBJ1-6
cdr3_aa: CAWRAGTLYNSPLHF
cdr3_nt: TGTGCCTGGAGAGCCGGGACACTGTATAATTCACCCCTCCACTTT

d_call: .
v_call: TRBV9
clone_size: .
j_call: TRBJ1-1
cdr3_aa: CASSVGAAGQNTEAFF
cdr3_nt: TGTGCCAGCAGCGTAGGGGCTGCGGGGCAGAACACTGAAGCTTTCTTT

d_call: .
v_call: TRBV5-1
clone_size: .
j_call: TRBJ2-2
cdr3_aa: CASSPTGLGFMDTGELFF
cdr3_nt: TGCGCCAGCAGCCCCACAGGGTTGGGGTTTATGGACACCGGGGAGCTGTTTTTT

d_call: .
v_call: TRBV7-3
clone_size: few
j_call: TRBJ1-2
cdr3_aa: CASSPGQNYGYTF
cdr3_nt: TGTGCCAGCAGCCCAGGGCAGAACTATGGCTACACCTTC

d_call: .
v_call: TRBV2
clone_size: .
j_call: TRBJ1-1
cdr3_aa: CASSEVGTSNTEAFF
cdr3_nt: TGTGCCAGCAGCGAAGTTGGGACATCGAACACTGAAGCTTTCTTT

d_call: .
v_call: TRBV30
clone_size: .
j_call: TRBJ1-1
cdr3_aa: CAWSVPGNTEAFF
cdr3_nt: TGTGCCTGGAGTGTACCGGGGAACACTGAAGCTTTCTTT

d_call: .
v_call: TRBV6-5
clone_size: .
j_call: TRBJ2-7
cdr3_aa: CASSSSGGYEQYF
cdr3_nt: TGTGCCAGCAGCTCATCAGGGGGGTACGAGCAGTACTTC

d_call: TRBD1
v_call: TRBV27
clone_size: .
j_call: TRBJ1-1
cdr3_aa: CASTLTRGLRTEAFF
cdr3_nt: TGTGCCAGCACCCTCACCAGGGGGTTGAGAACTGAAGCTTTCTTT

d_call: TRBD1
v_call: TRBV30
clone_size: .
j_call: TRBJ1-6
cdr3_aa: CAWRFQTGGNSPLHF
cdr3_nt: TGTGCCTGGAGGTTCCAAACAGGGGGTAATTCACCCCTCCACTTT

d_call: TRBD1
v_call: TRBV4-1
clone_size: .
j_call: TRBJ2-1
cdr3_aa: CASSLLDRVDEQFF
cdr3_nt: TGCGCCAGCAGCCTCCTTGACAGGGTTGATGAGCAGTTCTTC

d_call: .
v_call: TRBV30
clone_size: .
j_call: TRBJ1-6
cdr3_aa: CAWRIGGDGSPLHF
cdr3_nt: TGTGCCTGGAGGATAGGGGGAGACGGTTCACCCCTCCACTTT

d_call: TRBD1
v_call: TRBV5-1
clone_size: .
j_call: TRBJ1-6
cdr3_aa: CASSLEVRQGALSAYNSPLHF
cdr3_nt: TGCGCCAGCAGCTTGGAGGTAAGACAGGGGGCCTTGAGCGCCTATAATTCACCCCTCCACTTT

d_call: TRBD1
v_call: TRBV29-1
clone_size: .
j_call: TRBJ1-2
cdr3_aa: CSVGTGLYGYTF
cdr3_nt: TGCAGCGTTGGGACAGGGCTCTATGGCTACACCTTC

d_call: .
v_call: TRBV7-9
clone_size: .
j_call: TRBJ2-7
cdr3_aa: CASSLERYEQYF
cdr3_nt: TGTGCCAGCAGCTTGGAGCGCTACGAGCAGTACTTC

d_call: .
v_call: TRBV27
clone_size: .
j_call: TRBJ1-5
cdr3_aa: CASSFGGNQPQHF
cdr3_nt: TGTGCCAGCAGTTTCGGAGGCAATCAGCCCCAGCATTTT

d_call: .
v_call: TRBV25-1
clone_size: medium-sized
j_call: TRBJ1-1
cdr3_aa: CASRGRGMGKAFF
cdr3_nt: TGTGCCAGCAGGGGGAGGGGGATGGGCAAAGCTTTCTTT

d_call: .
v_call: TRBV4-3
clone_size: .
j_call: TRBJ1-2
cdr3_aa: CASSQERGWGGGNYGYTF
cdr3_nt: TGCGCCAGCAGCCAAGAGAGGGGGTGGGGCGGTGGTAACTATGGCTACACCTTC

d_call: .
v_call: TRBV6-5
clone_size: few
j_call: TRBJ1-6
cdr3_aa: CASSYSRGRRGSPLHF
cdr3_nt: TGTGCCAGCAGTTACTCCAGGGGTCGTCGGGGTTCACCCCTCCACTTT

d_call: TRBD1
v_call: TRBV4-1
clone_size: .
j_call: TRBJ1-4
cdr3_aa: CASSQPAGTGPKKLFF
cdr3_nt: TGCGCCAGCAGCCAACCGGCCGGGACAGGCCCCAAAAAACTGTTTTTT

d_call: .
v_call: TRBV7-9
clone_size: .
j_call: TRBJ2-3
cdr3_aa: CASSRGAITDTQYF
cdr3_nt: TGTGCCAGCAGCCGGGGAGCGATCACAGATACGCAGTATTTT

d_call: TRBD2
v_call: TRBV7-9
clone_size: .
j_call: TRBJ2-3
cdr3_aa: CASSFAAGGRTDTQYF
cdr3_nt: TGTGCCAGCAGCTTCGCAGCGGGGGGACGCACAGATACGCAGTATTTT

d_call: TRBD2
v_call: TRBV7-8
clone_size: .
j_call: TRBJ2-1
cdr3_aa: CASSLVGSGGGDEQFF
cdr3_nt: TGTGCCAGCAGCTTAGTTGGTAGCGGGGGTGGCGATGAGCAGTTCTTC

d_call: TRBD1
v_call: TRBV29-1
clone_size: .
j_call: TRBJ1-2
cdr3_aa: CSVDREIYGHTF
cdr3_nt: TGCAGCGTCGACAGGGAAATCTATGGCCACACCTTC

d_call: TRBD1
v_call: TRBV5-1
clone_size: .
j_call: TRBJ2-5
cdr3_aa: CASSLEGGKETQYF
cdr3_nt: TGCGCCAGCAGCTTGGAAGGGGGCAAAGAGACCCAGTACTTC

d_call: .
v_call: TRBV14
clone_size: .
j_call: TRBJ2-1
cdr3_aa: CASSQQGNEQFF
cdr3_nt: TGTGCCAGCAGCCAACAGGGCAATGAGCAGTTCTTC

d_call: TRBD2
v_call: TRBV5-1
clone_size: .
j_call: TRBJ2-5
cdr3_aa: CASSIGLAGEETQYF
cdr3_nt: TGCGCCAGCAGCATCGGACTAGCGGGGGAAGAGACCCAGTACTTC

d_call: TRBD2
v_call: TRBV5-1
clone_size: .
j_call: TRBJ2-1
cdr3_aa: CASSLGQAGPNYNEQFF
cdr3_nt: TGCGCCAGCAGCTTGGGCCAAGCGGGGCCAAATTACAATGAGCAGTTCTTC

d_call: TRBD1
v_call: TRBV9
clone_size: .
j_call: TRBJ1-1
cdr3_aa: CASSSRDSFEAFF
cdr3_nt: TGTGCCAGCAGCAGCCGGGACAGCTTTGAAGCTTTCTTT

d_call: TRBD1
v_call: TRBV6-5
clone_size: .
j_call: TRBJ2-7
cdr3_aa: CASSGTVKEQYF
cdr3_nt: TGTGCCAGCAGCGGGACAGTAAAAGAGCAGTACTTC